This record covers a single TCR beta chain. Method: immunoSEQ multiplex PCR; TCRdb's copy keeps in-frame clones and lacks some. This table holds around 110,000 clones, about 80% found once. The data derive from a study of blood T cell repertoires in COVID-19. The ends lost 5 bases at V and 2 bases at J; junction bases unmatched: 3. This CDR3 is 14 amino acids long. CDR1 is MGHRA and CDR2 is YSYEKL in the germline V gene. This chain links TRBV4-1 with TRBJ2-3; 8 bases map to TRBD2. The sample taken for sequencing was peripheral blood. The sequence derives from a man between 65 and 85 years old with active or convalescent COVID-19. The CDR3 region has the DNA TGCGCCAGCAGCTTAGCGGGGTTCACAGATACGCAGTATTTT. This translates into CASSLAGFTDTQYF.